This entry is about one T cell receptor (beta chain). Its target is not known. Naive, central memory, regulatory and stem cell-like memory cells within the CD4+ compartment were sorted using CD45RO/CCR7/CD25/CD127/CD95/CD27. Per germline, CDR1 SGHNT and CDR2 YYREEE (reference sequence). This CDR3 is built from 13 residues. V was shortened by 0 bases and J by 5 bases, with 6 bases between the two germline ends. This sample stems from a study of beta chain features in type 1 diabetes. TCRB transcripts that were expressed got sequenced, as all of the isolated RNA had been reverse transcribed. The protocol was immunoSEQ multiplex PCR, while the TCRdb copy is restricted to in-frame clones and leaves out a portion. This table holds more than 120,000 clones, roughly an eighth found once. Study-wide findings and caveats: Moderate but significant shortening of TCRB CDR3s was recorded in all four CD4+ subsets from Type 1 diabetes patients. Naive, central memory and regulatory TCRB repertoires appeared more similar among patients than healthy donors. More deletions and fewer insertions at VDJ junctions were seen in type 1 diabetes patients.

The chain carries TRBV5-4 and TRBJ2-1; D is unresolved. Sequencing used central memory CD4+ T cells from blood. The receptor was isolated from a man aged 18 to 30 with type 1 diabetes. The CDR3 here is CASSLAWDNEQFF. As DNA, the CDR3 is TGTGCCAGCAGCTTGGCTTGGGACAATGAGCAGTTCTTC.